This T cell receptor beta chain was documented in a study of blood T cell repertoires in COVID-19. As for the study in general: Sample material is recorded as cDNA or gDNA derived from T cells, B-cell-depleted T cells, or PBMCs.

Trimming shortened V by 4 bases and J by 4 bases, and 14 bases separated the two germline ends. Germline V lookup: CDR1 MGHRA, CDR2 YSYEKL. The CDR3 contains 14 residues. The method was immunoSEQ multiplex PCR; TCRdb's version includes in-frame clones alone and lacks a portion of them. Of more than 150,000 clones in the sample, 84% are singletons; the top ten hold around 7%. The sequenced sample was peripheral blood. The chain joins TRBV4-1 to TRBJ2-7; D is uncertain. The receptor was derived from a human donor in a cohort sampled during active COVID-19. CDR3 sequence reads: CASSPSPRVYEQYF. The CDR3 DNA is TGCGCCAGCAGCCCCTCCCCCCGAGTTTACGAGCAGTACTTC.